This is a list of T cell receptor beta chains from one sample in a study of cytomegalovirus exposure and HLA in healthy donors. Some clones are missing from TCRdb's copy, which holds only in-frame ones; the method was immunoSEQ multiplex PCR. The sample yields 85,000 to 120,000 clones, 60% to 75% seen once. The material sequenced was PBMCs. These receptors came from a male donor in good health and CMV-seropositive. Each CDR3 is given with its conserved first and last residue. Each record gives: D gene, V gene, clone size, J gene, CDR3 DNA, CDR3 protein. The D gene is left open where the match is weak. A clone size is listed for some rows: how often the clone was seen (once, few, many), or a class if it is expanded.

D: .; V: TRBV7-3; size: once; J: TRBJ1-6; DNA: TGTGCCAGCAGCTTAGGAGGCAGAGTTTCACCCCTCCACTTT; CDR3: CASSLGGRVSPLHF
D: .; V: TRBV5-1; size: .; J: TRBJ2-7; DNA: TGCGCCAGCAGCTTAGTTTGGCAGGAGGAATCTTACTTC; CDR3: CASSLVWQEESYF
D: .; V: TRBV11-2; size: .; J: TRBJ2-2; DNA: TGTGCCAGCAGCCCGACCCCGGGCACCGGGGAGCTGTTTTTT; CDR3: CASSPTPGTGELFF
D: TRBD1; V: TRBV7-9; size: .; J: TRBJ2-7; DNA: TGTGCCAGCAGCCAGCCAGGGACAGGGGTCCACGAGCAGTACTTC; CDR3: CASSQPGTGVHEQYF
D: .; V: TRBV4-1; size: .; J: TRBJ1-1; DNA: TGCGCCAGCAGCCAAGGGGGGCGTGGGGCGGCTTTCTTT; CDR3: CASSQGGRGAAFF
D: .; V: TRBV7-6; size: .; J: TRBJ2-2; DNA: TGTGCCAGCAGCTTAGGCGTGGAGACCGGGGAGCTGTTTTTT; CDR3: CASSLGVETGELFF
D: TRBD2; V: TRBV5-1; size: .; J: TRBJ2-1; DNA: TGCGCCAGCAGAGATGGACTAGCGGGGGCAGGGTACAATGAGCAGTTCTTC; CDR3: CASRDGLAGAGYNEQFF
D: .; V: TRBV28; size: .; J: TRBJ1-1; DNA: TGTGCCAGCAGTTTAAAAGGGGCCGGAGACAGCCCTGAAGCTTTCTTT; CDR3: CASSLKGAGDSPEAFF
D: .; V: TRBV6-5; size: few; J: TRBJ2-1; DNA: TGTGCCAGCAGTTACTCGTTCAGGGGCTCCTACAATGAGCAGTTCTTC; CDR3: CASSYSFRGSYNEQFF
D: .; V: TRBV9; size: .; J: TRBJ1-1; DNA: TGTGCCAGCAGCGTAGGGATAACAGGGAACACTGAAGCTTTCTTT; CDR3: CASSVGITGNTEAFF
D: .; V: TRBV5-4; size: once; J: TRBJ2-5; DNA: TGTGCCAGCAGCCCATCTGGGGGCAGTTGGGAGACCCAGTACTTC; CDR3: CASSPSGGSWETQYF
D: TRBD1; V: TRBV4-2; size: .; J: TRBJ1-6; DNA: TGTGCCAGCAGCCCACGTGGGGGGACAGGGGAGGAAGATTCACCCCTCCACTTT; CDR3: CASSPRGGTGEEDSPLHF
D: .; V: TRBV4-2; size: .; J: TRBJ2-5; DNA: TGTGCCAGCAGCCCCCAGGAGGGGCGCGCGGAAAGGTACCAAGAGACCCAGTACTTC; CDR3: CASSPQEGRAERYQETQYF
D: TRBD1; V: TRBV27; size: .; J: TRBJ1-1; DNA: TGTGCCAGCAGTTTCTCCCAAACAGGGGGGAGAACTGAAGCTTTCTTT; CDR3: CASSFSQTGGRTEAFF
D: TRBD1; V: TRBV30; size: .; J: TRBJ2-5; DNA: TGTGCCTGGGGACAGGGCCTTTGGGAGACCCAGTACTTC; CDR3: CAWGQGLWETQYF
D: .; V: TRBV19; size: .; J: TRBJ1-1; DNA: TGTGCCAGTAGTATTAGCAGGGACACTGAAGCTTTCTTT; CDR3: CASSISRDTEAFF
D: .; V: TRBV5-1; size: .; J: TRBJ2-3; DNA: TGCGCCAGCAGCTTTCGGGTAGCTGGCGATACGCAGTATTTT; CDR3: CASSFRVAGDTQYF
D: .; V: TRBV6-4; size: few; J: TRBJ2-7; DNA: TGTGCCCGGTCCTACGAGCAGTACTTC; CDR3: CARSYEQYF
D: TRBD1; V: TRBV9; size: .; J: TRBJ2-7; DNA: TGTGCCAGCAGCCCCCAGGGACAGTCCCACGAGCAGTACTTC; CDR3: CASSPQGQSHEQYF
D: .; V: TRBV7-3; size: .; J: TRBJ1-1; DNA: TGTGCCAGCAGCTCCGGGACATACACTGAAGCTTTCTTT; CDR3: CASSSGTYTEAFF
D: TRBD1; V: TRBV4-3; size: .; J: TRBJ1-2; DNA: TGCGCCAGCAGCCAAGAGCCGAGGACAGGGATAAACTATGGCTACACCTTC; CDR3: CASSQEPRTGINYGYTF
D: TRBD1; V: TRBV6-4; size: .; J: TRBJ1-2; DNA: TGTGCCAGCAGTGACGGGACAGGGGGTGGCTACACCTTC; CDR3: CASSDGTGGGYTF
D: .; V: TRBV6-5; size: .; J: TRBJ1-2; DNA: TGTGCCAGCAGTTACTCGGCACTCGGAGGGTTCTATGGCTACACCTTC; CDR3: CASSYSALGGFYGYTF
D: .; V: TRBV4-3; size: .; J: TRBJ2-7; DNA: TGCGCCAGCAGCCAGAACAGGGTGTCCTACTACGAGCAGTACTTC; CDR3: CASSQNRVSYYEQYF
D: TRBD1; V: TRBV7-2; size: .; J: TRBJ2-7; DNA: TGTGCCAGCAGCTCGATGACCGGACAGGGGCTCGAGCAGTACTTC; CDR3: CASSSMTGQGLEQYF
D: TRBD1; V: TRBV5-6; size: .; J: TRBJ1-5; DNA: TGTGCCAGCAGCTTCACCCGGACAGGGAATAGCAATCAGCCCCAGCATTTT; CDR3: CASSFTRTGNSNQPQHF
D: .; V: TRBV5-8; size: .; J: TRBJ1-2; DNA: TGTGCCAGCAGCTCGCTCTGGGGGGGCATGTCCTATGGCTACACCTTC; CDR3: CASSSLWGGMSYGYTF
D: .; V: TRBV14; size: .; J: TRBJ1-1; DNA: TGTGCCAGCAGCCAACTGGGTGTCGGGACTGAAGCTTTCTTT; CDR3: CASSQLGVGTEAFF
D: TRBD2; V: TRBV7-2; size: .; J: TRBJ2-5; DNA: TGTGCCAGCAGCTTACGGCGGGGGGGAGGAGAGACCCAGTACTTC; CDR3: CASSLRRGGGETQYF
D: .; V: TRBV5-5; size: .; J: TRBJ1-5; DNA: TGTGCCAGCAGCTTGGACGGAGGGTGGCCTAATCAGCCCCAGCATTTT; CDR3: CASSLDGGWPNQPQHF
D: .; V: TRBV7-6; size: .; J: TRBJ1-1; DNA: TGTGCCAGCAGCACCACAGGGAACGGGGCTTTCTTT; CDR3: CASSTTGNGAFF
D: TRBD1; V: TRBV28; size: .; J: TRBJ1-2; DNA: TGTGCCAGCAGTGCACCGGGACAGCTCGCACCGAACTATGGCTACACCTTC; CDR3: CASSAPGQLAPNYGYTF
D: TRBD2; V: TRBV5-6; size: few; J: TRBJ2-3; DNA: TGTGCCAGCAGCTCGTCCGGGACTAGCCGCACAGATACGCAGTATTTT; CDR3: CASSSSGTSRTDTQYF
D: TRBD2; V: TRBV4-2; size: once; J: TRBJ2-3; DNA: TGTGCCAGCAGCCACGGACTAGTTAGCGGGGGTAGCACAGATACGCAGTATTTT; CDR3: CASSHGLVSGGSTDTQYF
D: .; V: TRBV7-2; size: .; J: TRBJ2-2; DNA: TGTGCCAGCAGCTTCGACAGCTCCGGGGAGCTGTTTTTT; CDR3: CASSFDSSGELFF
D: .; V: TRBV9; size: few; J: TRBJ2-7; DNA: TGTGCCAGCAGCCCAGGCGTCACTAGGAGGGCCTACGAGCAGTACTTC; CDR3: CASSPGVTRRAYEQYF
D: .; V: TRBV7-9; size: .; J: TRBJ2-7; DNA: TGTGCCAGCAGCGCAGTCAGGGAATTGACTTACGAGCAGTACTTC; CDR3: CASSAVRELTYEQYF
D: TRBD2; V: TRBV7-2; size: .; J: TRBJ2-3; DNA: TGTGCCAGCAGCTTAAGGCTAGCGGGTATCTCGAATACGCAGTATTTT; CDR3: CASSLRLAGISNTQYF
D: .; V: TRBV6-5; size: .; J: TRBJ2-3; DNA: TGTGCCAGCAGTCGCGGACTCCCCGATACGCAGTATTTT; CDR3: CASSRGLPDTQYF
D: TRBD1; V: TRBV23-1; size: .; J: TRBJ2-3; DNA: TGCGCCAGCGTAGACAGGGGGATCTTGTTTAGCACAGATACGCAGTATTTT; CDR3: CASVDRGILFSTDTQYF
D: TRBD1; V: TRBV5-8; size: .; J: TRBJ2-3; DNA: TGTGCCAGCAGCACCCGACAGGGGACAGATACGCAGTATTTT; CDR3: CASSTRQGTDTQYF
D: .; V: TRBV4-3; size: .; J: TRBJ1-6; DNA: TGCGCCAGCAGCCAAGACAGCAGGGATAATTCACCCCTCCACTTT; CDR3: CASSQDSRDNSPLHF
D: .; V: TRBV30; size: .; J: TRBJ2-1; DNA: TGTGCCTGGGCGGACTACAATGAGCAGTTCTTC; CDR3: CAWADYNEQFF
D: TRBD2; V: TRBV7-3; size: .; J: TRBJ2-1; DNA: TGTGCCAGCAGCCCCGGCGGGACTAGACTTAATGAGCAGTTCTTC; CDR3: CASSPGGTRLNEQFF
D: .; V: TRBV28; size: .; J: TRBJ1-1; DNA: TGTGCCAGCACCTCCGTTGCCACAGGGCGATATGAAGCTTTCTTT; CDR3: CASTSVATGRYEAFF
D: .; V: TRBV15; size: .; J: TRBJ2-3; DNA: TGTGCCACCAGCAGGGGGGACTCCCCCGGGACAGATACGCAGTATTTT; CDR3: CATSRGDSPGTDTQYF
D: TRBD2; V: TRBV30; size: once; J: TRBJ2-4; DNA: TGTGCCTGGAGTGGGGTGACTAGCGGGAGGGCCATTGCGAAAAACATTCAGTACTTC; CDR3: CAWSGVTSGRAIAKNIQYF
D: .; V: TRBV2; size: .; J: TRBJ2-2; DNA: TGTGCCACCCGCGTTAAAAGGGGCGGGGAGCTGTTTTTT; CDR3: CATRVKRGGELFF
D: .; V: TRBV4-3; size: .; J: TRBJ2-2; DNA: TGCGCCAGCAGCCAAGTTGGCAGCGGGACCGGGGAGCTGTTTTTT; CDR3: CASSQVGSGTGELFF
D: TRBD1; V: TRBV10-3; size: .; J: TRBJ2-7; DNA: TGTGCCATCAGTGTAAGGGACAGCTCCACCTACGAGCAGTACTTC; CDR3: CAISVRDSSTYEQYF
D: TRBD1; V: TRBV28; size: few; J: TRBJ1-2; DNA: TGTGCCAGCGGATGGGGAGGACAGGGACACTATGGCTACACCTTC; CDR3: CASGWGGQGHYGYTF
D: .; V: TRBV29-1; size: .; J: TRBJ2-7; DNA: TGCAGCGTTGGTTACATATTCGAGCAGTACTTC; CDR3: CSVGYIFEQYF
D: .; V: TRBV4-3; size: few; J: TRBJ1-5; DNA: TGCGCCAGCAGCCAACGACTTGATCAGCCCCAGCATTTT; CDR3: CASSQRLDQPQHF
D: .; V: TRBV6-5; size: .; J: TRBJ2-6; DNA: TGTGCCAGCAGACTTAGTAGCTCTGGGGCCAACGTCCTGACTTTC; CDR3: CASRLSSSGANVLTF
D: .; V: TRBV28; size: .; J: TRBJ1-5; DNA: TGTGCCAGCTGGGTGGGGGGACAGCCCCAGCATTTT; CDR3: CASWVGGQPQHF
D: TRBD2; V: TRBV6-6; size: .; J: TRBJ2-3; DNA: TGTGCCAGCAGGCAGCGGGAGACTAGCACAGATACGCAGTATTTT; CDR3: CASRQRETSTDTQYF
D: .; V: TRBV28; size: .; J: TRBJ2-7; DNA: TGTGCCAGCAGTCAACAGGGACCTGACGAGCAGTACTTC; CDR3: CASSQQGPDEQYF
D: TRBD1; V: TRBV25-1; size: .; J: TRBJ1-1; DNA: TGTGCCAGCAGGGACAGGGGGCGACGGACTGAAGCTTTCTTT; CDR3: CASRDRGRRTEAFF
D: TRBD1; V: TRBV19; size: few; J: TRBJ1-5; DNA: TGTGCCAGCCAACTCCCGCAGACAGGGGGCCAAAGAGGGGATCAGCCCCAGCATTTT; CDR3: CASQLPQTGGQRGDQPQHF
D: .; V: TRBV6-5; size: few; J: TRBJ2-7; DNA: TGTGCCAGCAGGGCCAGGGGAAGGACCTACGAGCAGTACTTC; CDR3: CASRARGRTYEQYF